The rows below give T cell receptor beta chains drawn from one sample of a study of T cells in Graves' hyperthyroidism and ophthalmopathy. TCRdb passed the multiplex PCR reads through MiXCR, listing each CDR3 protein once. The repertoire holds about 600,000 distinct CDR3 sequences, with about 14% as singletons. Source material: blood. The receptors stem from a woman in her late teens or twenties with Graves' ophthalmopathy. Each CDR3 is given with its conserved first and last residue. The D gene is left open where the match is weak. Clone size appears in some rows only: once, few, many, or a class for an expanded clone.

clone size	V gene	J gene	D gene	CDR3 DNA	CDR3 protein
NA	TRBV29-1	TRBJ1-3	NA	TGCAGCGTTGAAGATTGGAGGGGCGTAGGCCACTCTGGAAACACCATATATTTT	CSVEDWRGVGHSGNTIYF
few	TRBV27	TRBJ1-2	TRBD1	TGTGCCAGCAGTCCAAGACAGGGCTGGGATGGCTACACCTTC	CASSPRQGWDGYTF
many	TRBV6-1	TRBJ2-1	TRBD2	TGTGCCAGCCAAGGGAACACCGGACTAGCGGGAGGCCGAGGCTCCTACAATGAGCAGTTCTTC	CASQGNTGLAGGRGSYNEQFF
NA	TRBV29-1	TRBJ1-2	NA	TGCAGCGTTAAAAACGGCATTCGGTATGGCTACACCTTC	CSVKNGIRYGYTF
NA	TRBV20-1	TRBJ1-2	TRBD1	TGCAGTGCTAGAGACCAGGGGGCCTATGGCTACACCTTC	CSARDQGAYGYTF
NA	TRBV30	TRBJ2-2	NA	TGTGCCTGGACAGCGATGAACACCGGGGAGCTGTTTTTT	CAWTAMNTGELFF
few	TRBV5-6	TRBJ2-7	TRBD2	TGTGCCAGCAGCTCGGGGGGGAAGGGCGTAAGCTACGAGCAGTACTTC	CASSSGGKGVSYEQYF
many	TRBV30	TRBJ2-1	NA	TGTGCCTGGAGTGTAGGTTTTGGTAATGAGCAGTTCTTC	CAWSVGFGNEQFF
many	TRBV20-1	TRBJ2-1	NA	TGCAGTGCTTCGGAGTACAATGAGCAGTTCTTC	CSASEYNEQFF
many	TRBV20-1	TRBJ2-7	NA	TGCAGTGCTACCCGGGACTCTTCCTACGAGCAGTACTTC	CSATRDSSYEQYF
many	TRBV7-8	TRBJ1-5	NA	TGTGCCAGCAGCCCCCGCGGGGGAAGGAGAAGCAATCAGCCCCAGCATTTT	CASSPRGGRRSNQPQHF
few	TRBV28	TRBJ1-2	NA	TGTGCCAGCAGCACCCCCAGGGCCCCAGTGGACTATGGCTACACCTTC	CASSTPRAPVDYGYTF
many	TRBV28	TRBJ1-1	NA	TGTGCCAGCCACAAAGATACGACAAGAGAAGCTTTCTTT	CASHKDTTREAFF